This section outlines one T cell receptor beta chain sequence together with its context. This sample stems from a study of control samples from healthy donors and cancer patients. Here immunoSEQ multiplex PCR was the method, and the copy in TCRdb shows in-frame clones only, minus some. There are approximately 90,000 clones in the sample; about 87% occur only once, and approximately 15% lies in the top ten. The CDR3 runs 16 residues. Looked up from germline, CDR1 is KGHSH and CDR2 is LQKENI. With 2 bases removed from V and 0 bases from J, the gap between germline ends came to 14 bases. This rearrangement joins TRBV18 to TRBJ2-7, with D perhaps assigned TRBD1 or TRBD2 (5 bases each). This sequence originates from a woman in her sixties or seventies in good health. The source material was blood. CDR3 DNA sequence: TGTGCCAGCTCACCAGGGAGTGCAGGGTTCTCCTACGAGCAGTACTTC. It codes for CASSPGSAGFSYEQYF.